This T cell receptor beta chain emerged from a study of blood T cells in healthy people across ages. A second PCR, run for roughly 7 to 11 cycles, used a sample-barcoded 5' primer plus a J-beta primer mix. TCRdb re-derived calls from the 5' RACE reads in MiXCR, one entry per CDR3 protein. The table records 800,000 to 1,000,000 distinct CDR3 sequences, 40% to 60% of them present only once. V lost 5 bases and J 7 bases, leaving 15 bases between the germline ends. The CDR3 has 14 amino acids. Germline loops: CDR1 SEHNR, CDR2 FQNEAQ (reference sequence). Sample: blood. The sequence derives from a man younger than 40 in good health. The chain combines TRBV7-9 with TRBJ2-1; D is undetermined. The CDR3 region is CASSVILDENEQFF. In nucleotides, the CDR3 is TGTGCCAGCAGCGTAATTTTGGACGAGAATGAGCAGTTCTTC.